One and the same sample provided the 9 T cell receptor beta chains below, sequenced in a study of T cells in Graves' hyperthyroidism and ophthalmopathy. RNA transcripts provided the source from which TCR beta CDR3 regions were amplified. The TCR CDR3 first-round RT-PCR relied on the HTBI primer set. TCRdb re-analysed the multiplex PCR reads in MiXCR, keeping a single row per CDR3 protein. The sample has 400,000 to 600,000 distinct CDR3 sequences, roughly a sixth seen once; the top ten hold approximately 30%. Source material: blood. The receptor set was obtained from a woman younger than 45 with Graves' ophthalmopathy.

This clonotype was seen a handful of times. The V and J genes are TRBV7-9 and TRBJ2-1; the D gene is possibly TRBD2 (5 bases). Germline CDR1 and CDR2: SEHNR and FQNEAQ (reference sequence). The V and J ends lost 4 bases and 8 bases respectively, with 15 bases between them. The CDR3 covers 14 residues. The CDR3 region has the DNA TGTGCCAGCAGCTACCGGACTGGTGGCGATGAGCAGTTCTTC. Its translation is CASSYRTGGDEQFF.

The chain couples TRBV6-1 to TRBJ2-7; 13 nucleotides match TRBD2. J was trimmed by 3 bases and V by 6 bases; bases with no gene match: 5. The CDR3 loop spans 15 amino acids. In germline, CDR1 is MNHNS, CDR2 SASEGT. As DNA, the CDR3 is TGTGCCAGCAGAAGCGGACTAGCGGGAGACTACGAGCAGTACTTC. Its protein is CASRSGLAGDYEQYF.

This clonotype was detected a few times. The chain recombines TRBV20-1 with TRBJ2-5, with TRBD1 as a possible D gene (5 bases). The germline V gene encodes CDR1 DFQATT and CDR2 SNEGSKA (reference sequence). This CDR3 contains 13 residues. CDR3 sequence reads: CTPQSRGQETQYF. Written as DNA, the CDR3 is TGCACTCCCCAAAGTAGGGGCCAAGAGACCCAGTACTTC.

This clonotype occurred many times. Here the CDR3 DNA reads TGTGCCACCGCTTTGACATGGTACTACAATGAGCAGTTCTTC. This gives the protein CATALTWYYNEQFF. V usage is TRBV2 and J usage is TRBJ2-1; D gene unclear. V was cut by 10 bases and J by 3 bases, with 16 bases left in between. The CDR3 length is 14 residues. From germline, CDR1 is SNHLY and CDR2 FYNNEI.

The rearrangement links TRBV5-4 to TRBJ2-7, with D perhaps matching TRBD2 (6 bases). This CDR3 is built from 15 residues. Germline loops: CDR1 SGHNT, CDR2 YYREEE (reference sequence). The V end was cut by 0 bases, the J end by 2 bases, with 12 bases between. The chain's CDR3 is CASSLGQTRPYEQYF. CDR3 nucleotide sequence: TGTGCCAGCAGCTTGGGACAGACTAGGCCCTACGAGCAGTACTTC.

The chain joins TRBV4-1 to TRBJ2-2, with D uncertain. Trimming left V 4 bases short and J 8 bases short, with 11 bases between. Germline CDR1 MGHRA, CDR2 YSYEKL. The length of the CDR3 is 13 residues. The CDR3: CASSRNTVGELFF. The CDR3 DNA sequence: TGCGCCAGCAGCCGTAACACTGTGGGGGAGCTGTTTTTT.

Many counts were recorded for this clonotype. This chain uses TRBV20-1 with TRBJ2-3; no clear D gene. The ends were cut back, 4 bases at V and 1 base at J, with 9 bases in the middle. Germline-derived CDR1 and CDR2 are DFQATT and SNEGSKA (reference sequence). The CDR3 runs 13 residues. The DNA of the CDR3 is TGCAGTGCTATCTACGCCCGCACAGATACGCAGTATTTT. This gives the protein CSAIYARTDTQYF.

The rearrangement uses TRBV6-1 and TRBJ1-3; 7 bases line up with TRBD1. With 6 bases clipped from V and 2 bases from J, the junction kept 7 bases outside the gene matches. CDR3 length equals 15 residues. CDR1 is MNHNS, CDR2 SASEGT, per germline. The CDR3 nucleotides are TGTGCCAGCAGGTACTTCGGACAGGCTGGAAACACCATATATTTT. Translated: CASRYFGQAGNTIYF.

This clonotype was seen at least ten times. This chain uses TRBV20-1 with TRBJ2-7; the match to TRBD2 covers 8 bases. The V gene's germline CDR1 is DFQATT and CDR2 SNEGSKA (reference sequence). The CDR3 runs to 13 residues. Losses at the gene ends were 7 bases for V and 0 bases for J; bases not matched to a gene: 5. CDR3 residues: CSGAGVASYEQYF. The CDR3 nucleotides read TGCAGTGGAGCGGGAGTTGCCTCCTACGAGCAGTACTTC.